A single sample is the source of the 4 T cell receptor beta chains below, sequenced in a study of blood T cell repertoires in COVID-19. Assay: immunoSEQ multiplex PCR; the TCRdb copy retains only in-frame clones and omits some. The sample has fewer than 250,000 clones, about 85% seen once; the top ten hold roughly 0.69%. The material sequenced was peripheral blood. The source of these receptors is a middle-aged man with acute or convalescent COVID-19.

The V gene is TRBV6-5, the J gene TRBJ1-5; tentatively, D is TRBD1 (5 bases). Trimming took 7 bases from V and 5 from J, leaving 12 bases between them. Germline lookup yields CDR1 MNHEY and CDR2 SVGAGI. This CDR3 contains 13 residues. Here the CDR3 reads CASNTTEDQPQHF. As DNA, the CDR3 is TGTGCCAGCAACACGACAGAAGATCAGCCCCAGCATTTT.

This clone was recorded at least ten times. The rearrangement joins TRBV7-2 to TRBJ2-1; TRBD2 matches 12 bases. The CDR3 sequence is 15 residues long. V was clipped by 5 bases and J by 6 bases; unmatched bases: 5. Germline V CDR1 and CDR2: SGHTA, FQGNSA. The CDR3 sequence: CASSTGLAGINEQFF. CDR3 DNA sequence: TGTGCCAGCAGCACAGGACTAGCGGGGATCAATGAGCAGTTCTTC.

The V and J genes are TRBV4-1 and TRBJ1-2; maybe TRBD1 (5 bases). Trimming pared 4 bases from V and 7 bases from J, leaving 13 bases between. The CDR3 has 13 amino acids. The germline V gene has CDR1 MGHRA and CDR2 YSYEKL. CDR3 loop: CASSPRVLGGYTF. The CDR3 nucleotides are TGCGCCAGCAGCCCCAGGGTCCTGGGTGGCTACACCTTC.

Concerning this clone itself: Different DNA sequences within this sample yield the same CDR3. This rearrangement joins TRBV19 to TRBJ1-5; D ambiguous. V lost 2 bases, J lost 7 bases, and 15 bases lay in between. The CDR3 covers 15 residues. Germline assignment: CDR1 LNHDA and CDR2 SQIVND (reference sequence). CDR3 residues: CASSINWAGGQPQHF. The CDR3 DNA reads TGTGCCAGTAGTATAAATTGGGCAGGTGGGCAGCCCCAGCATTTT. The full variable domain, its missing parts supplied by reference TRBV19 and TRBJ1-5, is DGGITQSPKYLFRKEGQNVTLSCEQNLNHDAMYWYRQDPGQGLRLIYYSQIVNDFQKGDIAEGYSVSREKKESFPLTVTSAQKNPTAFYLCASSINWAGGQPQHFGDGTRLSIL.